Below are 29 T cell receptor beta chains sequenced from a single sample in a study of blood T cells in healthy people across ages. The use of a sample-barcoded 5' primer and a J-beta primer mix characterized a second PCR of about 7 to 12 cycles. Each CDR3 protein gets one entry after TCRdb re-called the 5' RACE reads with MiXCR. This table has about 1.1 million distinct CDR3 sequences, 35% to 40% appearing once. The sequenced sample consisted of blood. Source of these receptors: a man aged 18 to 29 in good health.

V gene TRBV4-2 combines with J gene TRBJ2-7, with a tentative D call TRBD1 (6 bases). This CDR3 is built from 14 residues. Germline values: CDR1 LGHNA, CDR2 YNFKEQ. Trimming removed 0 bases at V and 6 bases at J, with 12 bases between. CDR3 coding DNA: TGTGCCAGCAGCCAAGATACAGGGAACGGCGAGCAGTACTTC. Protein sequence: CASSQDTGNGEQYF.

This clonotype came up a few times. The rearrangement joins TRBV20-1 to TRBJ1-5; D might be TRBD1 (6 bases). Germline V CDR1 and CDR2: DFQATT, SNEGSKA (reference sequence). Trimming took off 2 bases at V and 3 bases at J, with 14 bases between the two ends. The CDR3 is made up of 15 amino acids. The CDR3 nucleotides are TGCAGTGCTAGAAGGCGGACAGACCACAATCAGCCCCAGCATTTT. Protein product: CSARRRTDHNQPQHF.

The chain couples TRBV6-5 to TRBJ1-5; 7 nucleotides agree with TRBD1. The CDR3 contains 14 residues. The junction had 7 bases not matched to a gene; V was cut back by 7 bases and J by 4 bases. The V gene's germline CDR1 is MNHEY and CDR2 SVGAGI. CDR3 protein: CASNRQGPNQPQHF. In DNA form, the CDR3 reads TGTGCCAGCAACAGACAGGGCCCTAATCAGCCCCAGCATTTT.

Concerning this clonotype itself: The junction and the germline gene differ at one end; a read error may be behind it. The genes are TRBV27 and TRBJ2-3; 9 bases are shared with TRBD1. In germline, CDR1 is MNHEY, CDR2 SMNVEV (reference sequence). This CDR3 spans 17 amino acids. DNA of the CDR3: TGTGTCAGCAGTTTTGGGACAGGGATACGTAGCACAGATACGCAGTATTTT. Translating it yields CVSSFGTGIRSTDTQYF.

This clonotype was observed a handful of times. Its ends do not fully match the called genes, so a read error is possible. The rearrangement uses TRBV7-6 and TRBJ2-7, with a weak D call TRBD2 (6 bases). The CDR3 runs 12 residues. CDR1 and CDR2 (germline): SGHVS, FNYEAQ. The CDR3 sequence is CCAGTPGGEQYF. As DNA, the CDR3 is TGCTGCGCGGGGACCCCCGGGGGTGAGCAGTACTTC.

Points on this clonotype: A junction boundary mismatches the germline segment, possibly from a read error. The chain joins TRBV6-6 to TRBJ2-5; tentatively, D is TRBD2 (6 bases). Germline-derived CDR1 and CDR2 are MNHNY and SVGAGI (reference sequence). The CDR3 has 16 amino acids. The CDR3 nucleotides are TGTGCCAGCAGTTACTCGGCGATAGCGGATAAGGAGACCCGGTACTTC. The encoded protein is CASSYSAIADKETRYF.

The rearrangement joins TRBV20-1 to TRBJ1-1; D is uncertain. Germline V CDR1 and CDR2: DFQATT, SNEGSKA (reference sequence). The CDR3 runs to 13 residues. V was clipped by 3 bases and J by 0 bases, with 8 bases between them. CDR3 bases: TGCAGTGCTAGCCCCCAGATGAACACTGAAGCTTTCTTT. It specifies CSASPQMNTEAFF.

The chain uses TRBV6-4 and TRBJ2-3, with 8 positions matching TRBD2. CDR1 MRHNA and CDR2 SNTAGT come from the germline V gene. This CDR3 is 15 amino acids long. Trimming took 4 bases from V and 1 from J; bases not matched to a gene: 4. The CDR3 nucleotides are TGTGCCAGCAGTGGTCTAGCGGGCCGCACAGATACGCAGTATTTT. Amino acid sequence: CASSGLAGRTDTQYF.

This clonotype came up a few times. V usage is TRBV27 and J usage is TRBJ1-2, with TRBD1 as a possible D gene (6 bases). The CDR3 spans 16 residues. Trimming removed 6 bases at V and 4 bases at J, with 21 bases between. Per germline, CDR1 MNHEY and CDR2 SMNVEV (reference sequence). CDR3 nucleotides: TGTGCCAGCAGAAGGGGGTTGAGGGGAGAGGCCTATGGCTACACCTTC. Its protein is CASRRGLRGEAYGYTF.

This chain connects TRBV12-3 or TRBV12-4 to TRBJ2-2, with D uncertain. The germline V and J ends were trimmed by 6 bases and 4 bases, with 12 bases remaining between them. The CDR3 covers 14 residues. The CDR3 DNA follows: TGTGCCAGCAGGGAGCTCGAGGCCACCGGGGAGCTGTTTTTT. It translates to CASRELEATGELFF.

V usage is TRBV5-1 and J usage is TRBJ1-5, with a tentative D call TRBD1 (5 bases). V lost 0 bases, J lost 6 bases, and 10 bases lay in between. The CDR3 runs to 14 residues. Germline lookup yields CDR1 SGHRS and CDR2 YFSETQ. The CDR3 DNA follows: TGCGCCAGCAGCTTGGACAGGTTGGGTCAGCCCCAGCATTTT. Protein product: CASSLDRLGQPQHF.

The table lists this clonotype with many counts. V is TRBV28 and J is TRBJ2-5, with 9 bases identical to TRBD1. The CDR3 contains 16 residues. The trim removed 5 bases at V and 2 bases at J, leaving 9 bases unmatched. Germline V gives CDR1 MDHEN, CDR2 SYDVKM. CDR3 nucleotides: TGTGCCAGCAGTGCCCCGGGACAGGGAAGACAAGAGACCCAGTACTTC. It yields the protein CASSAPGQGRQETQYF.

The rearrangement uses TRBV9 and TRBJ2-3; D not certain. Germline-derived CDR1 and CDR2 are SGDLS and YYNGEE. This CDR3 comprises 15 residues. The V and J ends lost 0 bases and 0 bases respectively, with 8 bases between them. Here the CDR3 reads CASSVAFPSTDTQYF. The CDR3 nucleotides are TGTGCCAGCAGCGTAGCTTTTCCGAGCACAGATACGCAGTATTTT.

CDR3 loop: CASSYSLTDQETQYF. The CDR3 coding sequence is TGTGCCAGCAGTTACTCCCTGACCGACCAAGAGACCCAGTACTTC. The V gene is TRBV6-5, the J gene TRBJ2-5; D unclear. Germline V gene sequence: CDR1 MNHEY, CDR2 SVGAGI. Trimming removed 0 bases from V and 0 bases from J, with 8 bases in between. The CDR3 contains 15 residues.

V is TRBV6-2 or TRBV6-3 and J is TRBJ1-2, with D uncertain. Per the germline V gene, CDR1 is MNHEY and CDR2 is SVGEGT. Trimming removed 6 bases at V and 5 bases at J, with 28 bases between. CDR3 length equals 18 residues. The CDR3 nucleotides are TGTGCCAGCAGACCTGAGGCGATGAGGAAGGCCGGCGGGTATGGCTACACCTTC. Its translation: CASRPEAMRKAGGYGYTF.

V is TRBV7-2 and J is TRBJ2-7, with a weak D call TRBD2 (6 bases). The CDR3 loop spans 16 amino acids. V was clipped by 5 bases and J by 7 bases, with 24 bases between them. Germline CDR1 is SGHTA and CDR2 is FQGNSA. The CDR3 DNA sequence: TGTGCCAGCAGCCCACCGGGACTCCAAAGTAACAATGAGCAGTACTTC. The encoded protein is CASSPPGLQSNNEQYF.

The rearrangement links TRBV27 to TRBJ2-3; TRBD2 matches 8 bases. This CDR3 is built from 19 residues. Unmatched junction bases numbered 16, after V lost 2 bases and J lost 3 bases. From germline, CDR1 is MNHEY and CDR2 SMNVEV (reference sequence). The DNA for the CDR3 is TGTGCCAGCAGTTTAACGGGGGGTCTGAGCGGGAGAGAGACAGATACGCAGTATTTT. Protein sequence: CASSLTGGLSGRETDTQYF.

This chain links TRBV6-2 or TRBV6-3 with TRBJ2-3; 8 bases map to TRBD2. The CDR3 totals 19 residues. Trimming cost V 2 bases and J 2 bases; bases outside gene matches: 15. Per germline, CDR1 MNHEY and CDR2 SVGEGT. CDR3 in DNA: TGTGCCAGCAGTTACCCCAACCCGGGCGGGGGGCACTACACAGATACGCAGTATTTT. It translates to CASSYPNPGGGHYTDTQYF.

This clonotype was detected only a few times. The J gene is TRBJ2-5, the V gene TRBV20-1, with D tentatively TRBD1 (5 bases). With 3 bases removed from V and 5 bases from J, the gap between germline ends came to 13 bases. The CDR3 is made up of 13 amino acids. Germline V lookup: CDR1 DFQATT, CDR2 SNEGSKA (reference sequence). The CDR3 bases are TGCAGTGCTAGCGAAGGGGCTTGGGAGACCCAGTACTTC. The encoded protein is CSASEGAWETQYF.

In its sample, this clonotype was seen a few times. The rearrangement joins TRBV7-2 to TRBJ1-1; 9 bases agree with TRBD1. Germline CDR1 reads SGHTA; CDR2 reads FQGNSA. The CDR3 loop spans 16 amino acids. J lost 4 bases, V lost 2 bases, and 8 bases had no gene match. Written as DNA, the CDR3 is TGTGCCAGCAGCTTACTGGGGGGACAGGGTAGCACTGAAGCTTTCTTT. It codes for CASSLLGGQGSTEAFF.

V and J are TRBV18 and TRBJ1-2; unclear D gene. Trimming removed 2 bases from V and 8 bases from J, with 12 bases in between. The length of the CDR3 is 13 residues. Looked up from germline, CDR1 is KGHSH and CDR2 is LQKENI. The CDR3 region is CASSPDQTGGYTF. CDR3 nucleotides: TGTGCCAGCTCACCAGACCAAACGGGAGGCTACACCTTC. The whole variable domain, remainder taken from reference TRBV18 and TRBJ1-2, is NAGVMQNPRHLVRRRGQEARLRCSPMKGHSHVYWYRQLPEEGLKFMVYLQKENIIDESGMPKERFSAEFPKEGPSILRIQQVVRGDSAAYFCASSPDQTGGYTFGSGTRLTVV.

This clonotype was seen a single time. Germline is not matched at one junction end, which may reflect a read error. The rearrangement uses TRBV28 and TRBJ2-3, with TRBD1 matching 7 bases. The CDR3 has 17 amino acids. CDR1 is MDHEN, CDR2 SYDVKM, per germline. CDR3 in amino acids: CASSFLHRDSSTDAQYF. In nucleotides, the CDR3 is TGTGCCAGCAGTTTTCTCCACCGGGACAGCTCCACAGATGCGCAGTATTTT.

Only a few counts were recorded for this clonotype. The rearrangement links TRBV5-1 to TRBJ2-1; D gene unclear. Germline V lookup: CDR1 SGHRS, CDR2 YFSETQ. Between the trimmed V and J ends, which lost 0 bases and 4 bases, there was a span of 20 bases. This CDR3 region has 18 residues. The CDR3 loop reads CASSLEDPAILLYNEQFF. Written as DNA, the CDR3 is TGCGCCAGCAGCTTGGAGGACCCAGCCATCCTATTATACAATGAGCAGTTCTTC.

The CDR3 loop reads CSVGRRGVKFF. In DNA form, the CDR3 reads TGCAGCGTCGGGAGGAGGGGGGTCAAGTTCTTC. V usage is TRBV29-1 and J usage is TRBJ2-1; TRBD2 is a possible D gene (7 bases). Trimming shortened V by 6 bases and J by 14 bases, and 17 bases separated the two germline ends. Per the germline V gene, CDR1 is SQVTM and CDR2 is ANQGSEA. This CDR3 has 11 amino acids.

V gene TRBV29-1 combines with J gene TRBJ1-2; no reliable D call. The germline V and J ends were trimmed by 4 bases and 3 bases, with 15 bases remaining between them. This CDR3 is 14 amino acids long. The germline V gene encodes CDR1 SQVTM and CDR2 ANQGSEA. The CDR3 protein is CSVVPGGPDYGYTF. The CDR3 DNA sequence: TGCAGCGTTGTACCGGGAGGACCCGACTATGGCTACACCTTC.

V and J are TRBV9 and TRBJ2-1; weak D call: TRBD1 (6 bases). Gene TRBJ2-7 matches the end of the DNA better, so the J call may be wrong. Germline values: CDR1 SGDLS, CDR2 YYNGEE. The CDR3 runs 16 residues. CDR3 residues: CASSNRQDQTYNEQYF. The CDR3 nucleotides are TGTGCCAGCAGCAACAGACAGGACCAAACCTACAATGAGCAGTACTTC.

Written as DNA, the CDR3 is TGTGCCAGCTCGCGAGCGCGGACCAACACTGAAGCTTTCTTT. Protein product: CASSRARTNTEAFF. The V gene is TRBV18, the J gene TRBJ1-1; D gene uncertain. This CDR3 has 14 amino acids. In germline, CDR1 is KGHSH, CDR2 LQKENI. Trimming pared 6 bases from V and 2 bases from J, leaving 13 bases between.

The V gene is TRBV20-1, the J gene TRBJ1-6, with 7 positions matching TRBD1. V shed 2 bases and J 10 bases; nucleotides not matched to a gene: 11. The germline CDR1 and CDR2 sequences are DFQATT and SNEGSKA (reference sequence). This CDR3 region has 15 residues. CDR3 residues: CSARRQGSSPSPLHF. CDR3 in DNA: TGCAGTGCTAGACGACAGGGATCCAGTCCCTCACCCCTCCACTTT.

The rearrangement uses TRBV12-3 or TRBV12-4 and TRBJ2-1; no clear D. Trimming removed 6 bases at V and 9 bases at J, with 15 bases between. This CDR3 is 13 amino acids long. The CDR3 DNA sequence: TGTGCCAGCAGAACTACGATAAAGACTGAGCAGTTCTTC. It is translated as CASRTTIKTEQFF.